This T cell receptor beta chain appears in the sequencing data of a study of blood T cell repertoires in COVID-19. Study information: Acute and convalescent COVID-19 specimens originated in the United States, Italy and Spain. Sources were T cells, B-cell-depleted T cells, or PBMCs; the material itself was cDNA or gDNA.

Of note for this clone: One junction end does not reproduce the germline sequence, and a read error may be involved.

Original analysis: How many nucleated cells were present was estimated from reference gene primer amplification. Some clones are missing from TCRdb's copy, which holds only in-frame ones; the method was immunoSEQ multiplex PCR. D and trimming were read from the DNA, whereas the V and J calls and clone size are those reported in that table. The sample lists 70,000 to 90,000 clones, around 90% occurring once. This CDR3 is 14 amino acids long. CDR1 and CDR2 from the germline V gene are SGHTA and FQGNSA. Material: peripheral blood. J is TRBJ2-3 and V is TRBV7-2; 11 nucleotides align to TRBD2. The TCR sequence derives from a human donor in a cohort sampled during active COVID-19. As DNA, the CDR3 is TGTGCCAGCAGTTTAGCGGGAGGGCCCTCGGCGCAGTATTTT. Protein sequence: CASSLAGGPSAQYF.